These 10 T cell receptor beta chains share one sample of origin, sequenced in a study of blood T cells in healthy people across ages. PCR was performed a second time for about 6 to 12 cycles using a sample-barcoded 5' primer and a J-beta primer mix. TCRdb recomputed calls from the 5' RACE reads with MiXCR, one row per CDR3 protein. The repertoire consists of fewer than 750,000 distinct CDR3 sequences, with roughly half occurring once and the leading ten covering approximately 13%. Sequenced: blood. The origin of the receptors is an elderly woman in good health.

This clonotype has more than one count but fewer than ten. The J gene is TRBJ1-1, the V gene TRBV29-1; no firm D call. The V and J ends lost 7 bases and 1 base respectively, with 4 bases between them. Germline assignment: CDR1 SQVTM and CDR2 ANQGSEA. The CDR3 contains 10 residues. This chain's CDR3 is CSAENTEAFF. The CDR3, as DNA: TGCAGCGCGGAGAACACTGAAGCTTTCTTT. Full variable domain (outside the CDR3, taken from reference TRBV29-1 and TRBJ1-1): SAVISQKPSRDICQRGTSLTIQCQVDSQVTMMFWYRQQPGQSLTLIATANQGSEATYESGFVIDKFPISRPNLTFSTLTVSNMSPEDSSIYLCSAENTEAFFGQGTRLTVV.

This clonotype showed up just a few times. V gene TRBV10-1 combines with J gene TRBJ1-1; the D gene is possibly TRBD1 (6 bases). The CDR3 covers 18 residues. V was shortened by 0 bases and J by 0 bases, with 17 bases between the two germline ends. Germline values: CDR1 WNHNN, CDR2 SYGVQD (reference sequence). The CDR3 coding sequence is TGCGCCAGCAGTGAGTCGATCCCGGGGGCGGAAGTGAACACTGAAGCTTTCTTT. Protein sequence: CASSESIPGAEVNTEAFF.

The rearrangement uses TRBV7-2 and TRBJ2-7; D uncertain. The J call may be wrong; the DNA end is better matched by TRBJ2-5. CDR1 SGHTA and CDR2 FQGNSA come from the germline V gene. CDR3 length: 13 amino acids. The CDR3 loop is CASSLPVEETQYF. The CDR3 DNA reads as TGTGCCAGCAGCTTACCCGTGGAGGAGACCCAGTACTTC.

This clonotype was seen only once. The CDR3 nucleotides are TGTGCCAGCAGCTTATGGGCTAGCGGAGACAATGAGCAGTTCTTC. Translated, it gives CASSLWASGDNEQFF. This chain joins TRBV7-9 and TRBJ2-1; 7 bases fit TRBD2. Per germline, CDR1 SEHNR and CDR2 FQNEAQ (reference sequence). The trim removed 2 bases at V and 5 bases at J, leaving 6 bases unmatched. The CDR3 length is 15 residues.

The rearrangement joins TRBV7-2 to TRBJ1-3; D might be TRBD1 (6 bases). This CDR3 comprises 15 residues. Germline lookup yields CDR1 SGHTA and CDR2 FQGNSA. V was shortened by 3 bases and J by 5 bases, with 14 bases between the two germline ends. CDR3 coding DNA: TGTGCCAGCAGCTTCACCCCGGGACAAAGAAACACCATATATTTT. Amino acid sequence: CASSFTPGQRNTIYF.

This clonotype was picked up many times. This chain connects TRBV20-1 to TRBJ2-1, with a tentative D call TRBD1 (6 bases). Trimming removed 5 bases from V and 1 base from J, with 12 bases in between. Germline values: CDR1 DFQATT, CDR2 SNEGSKA (reference sequence). The CDR3 has 14 amino acids. CDR3 bases: TGCAGTGCTCCCCCCAGGGGATCCTACAATGAGCAGTTCTTC. It translates to CSAPPRGSYNEQFF.

The table lists this clonotype with many counts. The chain has TRBV10-3 and TRBJ2-1; the match to TRBD1 covers 8 bases. This CDR3 is 19 amino acids long. The trim removed 6 bases at V and 2 bases at J, leaving 18 bases unmatched. Germline V gene data show CDR1 as ENHRY and CDR2 as SYGVKD. The CDR3 region has the DNA TGTGCCATCAGCGCCCTCGGACAGGGAAGACACCACACCTACAATGAGCAGTTCTTC. Translating gives CAISALGQGRHHTYNEQFF.

This clonotype came up a few times. This chain uses TRBV3-1 with TRBJ2-3; D is unclear. The germline CDR1 and CDR2 sequences are LGHDT and YNNKEL (reference sequence). The CDR3 totals 11 residues. V shed 5 bases and J shed 7 bases, with 7 bases lying between them. The CDR3, as DNA: TGTGCCAGCAGCACCGCAAATACGCAGTATTTT. Translated, it gives CASSTANTQYF.

The CDR3 DNA reads as TGCGCCAGCAGCCCCGGACTAGTGGGGACCACAGATACGCAGTATTTT. It encodes CASSPGLVGTTDTQYF. The rearrangement joins TRBV5-1 to TRBJ2-3; 7 positions match TRBD2. CDR1 and CDR2 (germline): SGHRS, YFSETQ. The CDR3 has 16 residues. J lost 2 bases, V lost 4 bases, and 10 bases had no gene match.

This clonotype turned up a few times. This sequence may be a read error, since a much larger clone differs from it by one base. The chain employs TRBV28 and TRBJ2-5; D gene uncertain. The CDR3 has 13 residues. Germline V gene sequence: CDR1 MDHEN, CDR2 SYDVKM. V was shortened by 4 bases and J by 5 bases, with 11 bases between the two germline ends. The DNA of the CDR3 is TGTGCCAGCAGTTGGCCTCACACCGAGACCCAGTACTTC. Amino acid sequence: CASSWPHTETQYF.